A selection of T cell receptor beta chains follows, all from one sample in a study of metastatic and nonmetastatic thyroid tumors. TCRdb reprocessed the PCR reads via MiXCR. The sample lists tens of thousands of clones, approximately 29% seen once, with 13% to 15% in the top ten. Specimen: blood. The origin of the receptors is a female donor with papillary thyroid cancer or a benign thyroid nodule (not recorded which). Some clones in this sample may be carry-over from other donors' samples. Each CDR3 is given with its conserved first and last residue. D genes are given only for firm matches. Size values are once, few and many counts, or a class for expanded clones, and some rows have none.

size	V	D	J	DNA	CDR3
many	TRBV30	NA	TRBJ2-7	TGTGCCTGGAGCAAGGGACCGGGCCCAGCCTACGAGCAGTACTTC	CAWSKGPGPAYEQYF
NA	TRBV6-1	TRBD1	TRBJ1-5	TGTGCCAGCAGTGTGAATTGGGACAGGGAAGATAGCAATCAGCCCCAGCATTTT	CASSVNWDREDSNQPQHF
few	TRBV28	NA	TRBJ2-3	TGTGCCACCGGGGATACGCAGTATTTT	CATGDTQYF
few	TRBV28	TRBD1	TRBJ1-1	TGTGCCAGCAGTTCCCCCAGGGGGAGGAACACTGAAGCTTTCTTT	CASSSPRGRNTEAFF
medium-sized	TRBV27	TRBD2	TRBJ2-1	TGTGCCAGCAGTTTATCACCCCCCGAAGCGGGGAGCTCCTACAATGAGCAGTTCTTC	CASSLSPPEAGSSYNEQFF
many	TRBV2	TRBD1	TRBJ2-1	TGTGCCAGCATGGGGGACAGAAACAATGAGCAGTTCTTC	CASMGDRNNEQFF
few	TRBV12-3/TRBV12-4	TRBD1	TRBJ1-1	TGTGCCAGTTCCCGACAGGGACGCACTGAAGCTTTCTTT	CASSRQGRTEAFF
NA	TRBV11-2	TRBD2	TRBJ2-1	TGTGCCAGCAGCTCGGTGGGGGTTAGCGGGGGCTATGAGCAGTTCTTC	CASSSVGVSGGYEQFF
NA	TRBV28	NA	TRBJ1-3	TGTGCCAGCACCCCCCCTGGTGGTCTCCCCATATATTTT	CASTPPGGLPIYF
few	TRBV9	NA	TRBJ2-3	TGTGCAAGCAGCGGCAATGGGGATACGCAGTATTTT	CASSGNGDTQYF
many	TRBV2	TRBD1	TRBJ2-7	TGTGCCAGCAGCCGAGCGCCCCTAGGGACAGACCCCTGGGAGCAGTACTTC	CASSRAPLGTDPWEQYF
few	TRBV6-1	NA	TRBJ2-7	TGTGCCAGCAGAGCCCTCCTCCGCCCCTCCTACGAGCAGTACTTC	CASRALLRPSYEQYF
NA	TRBV5-1	NA	TRBJ2-5	TGCGCCAGCGGCTGGGGTAACGGGGGTTTAGAGACCCAGTACTTC	CASGWGNGGLETQYF
many	TRBV20-1	NA	TRBJ2-1	TGCAGTGCTAGAGGAGTTTGGAGGGATACCCACAATGAGCAGTTCTTC	CSARGVWRDTHNEQFF
medium-sized	TRBV6-5	NA	TRBJ1-3	TGTGCCAGCAGCTTACCGACGGTCTCTGGAAACACCATATATTTT	CASSLPTVSGNTIYF
NA	TRBV3-1	NA	TRBJ1-1	TGTGCCAGCAGCAGCAGAGGGGAAGCTTTCTTT	CASSSRGEAFF
NA	TRBV20-1	TRBD2	TRBJ2-7	TGCAGTGCCACTCTACGGACTAGCGGCCTCAAGGACGAGCAGTACTTC	CSATLRTSGLKDEQYF
NA	TRBV28	TRBD2	TRBJ2-3	TGTGCCAGCGTTTACAGCCCCGAACGCGGGAGTTGGGTCACAGATACGCAGTATTTT	CASVYSPERGSWVTDTQYF
medium-sized	TRBV12-3/TRBV12-4	TRBD1	TRBJ1-1	TGTGCCAGCGCTGCACAGGGGGAAGACACTGAAGCTTTCTTT	CASAAQGEDTEAFF
many	TRBV7-6	TRBD2	TRBJ2-1	TGTGCCAGCAGCCCCGGGGGGATCGAGGATGAGCAGTTCTTC	CASSPGGIEDEQFF
NA	TRBV3-1	TRBD1	TRBJ2-2	TGTGCCAGCGGAGACAGGGGGCTAGGGGAGCTGTTTTTT	CASGDRGLGELFF
many	TRBV7-2	NA	TRBJ2-2	TGTGCCAGCAGCCCGGGGAGAATCGGGACCGGGGAGCTGTTTTTT	CASSPGRIGTGELFF
many	TRBV9	NA	TRBJ1-3	TGTGCCAGCAGCGTGGGAGATGCAAACACCATATATTTT	CASSVGDANTIYF
NA	TRBV20-1	TRBD2	TRBJ2-1	TGCAGTGCTCGACTAGCAGGTCCCGAGGGGGAGCAGTTCTTC	CSARLAGPEGEQFF
few	TRBV6-2/TRBV6-3	TRBD2	TRBJ2-2	TGTGCCAGCAGCCCCTGGCTAGCGGGAGGGCCAGGCACCGGGGAGCTGTTTTTT	CASSPWLAGGPGTGELFF
medium-sized	TRBV6-1	TRBD2	TRBJ2-2	TGTGCCAGCAGTACCGAAGCGGGGTGGAACACCGGGGAGCTGTTTTTT	CASSTEAGWNTGELFF
many	TRBV29-1	NA	TRBJ1-3	TGCAGCGTTTCCGGGACCGAGAGTGGAAACACCATATATTTT	CSVSGTESGNTIYF
many	TRBV7-2	NA	TRBJ1-4	TGTGCCAGCAGCTTAAACAGAAATAATGAAAAACTGTTTTTT	CASSLNRNNEKLFF
NA	TRBV5-1	NA	TRBJ2-1	TGCGCCAGCAGCTTCGGGGATACCTCCTCCTACAATGAGCAGTTCTTC	CASSFGDTSSYNEQFF
few	TRBV27	NA	TRBJ1-1	TGTGCCAGCAGCCCGGGGTCCATGAACACTGAAGCTTTCTTT	CASSPGSMNTEAFF
NA	TRBV19	NA	TRBJ2-6	TGTGCCACGGCCCGGGGTGGCTCTGGGGCCAACGTCCTGACTTTC	CATARGGSGANVLTF
few	TRBV24-1	NA	TRBJ2-5	TGTGCCACCAGTCCCTCCCGGTACGGGGAGACCCAGTACTTC	CATSPSRYGETQYF
medium-sized	TRBV12-3/TRBV12-4	TRBD1	TRBJ1-1	TGTGCCAGCAGCCCGCAGGGGGCGGTGAACACTGAAGCTTTCTTT	CASSPQGAVNTEAFF
NA	TRBV3-1	NA	TRBJ1-5	TGTGCCAGCAGTTCTTGGGGGCGGGAGGCACCCGGCACGCAGCATTTT	CASSSWGREAPGTQHF
many	TRBV25-1	NA	TRBJ2-1	TGTGCCAGCTCACCGGGAGCCAACAATGAGCAGTTCTTC	CASSPGANNEQFF
few	TRBV20-1	TRBD2	TRBJ2-7	TGCAGTGCTCCTAAACCCTCTTGGGGGACTAGGGGCAACGAGCAGTACTTC	CSAPKPSWGTRGNEQYF
many	TRBV20-1	NA	TRBJ2-4	TGCAGTGCTAGAGATAAGAGGAAAAACATTCAGTACTTC	CSARDKRKNIQYF
few	TRBV28	NA	TRBJ2-7	TGTGCCAGCAGACGGGACGGACCCTACGAGCAGTACTTC	CASRRDGPYEQYF
NA	TRBV10-3	TRBD2	TRBJ2-1	TGTGCCATCATTGAGTCGACCGTAGCGGGAGGGGGTGAGCAGTTCTTC	CAIIESTVAGGGEQFF
few	TRBV6-1	NA	TRBJ1-4	TGTGCCAGCAGTGACGCCCTCGGCGGTGGCTGGGAAAAACTGTTTTTT	CASSDALGGGWEKLFF